What follows are 4 T cell receptor beta chains derived from one specimen sequenced in a study of T cell responses to AZD1222 COVID-19 vaccine. The method was immunoSEQ multiplex PCR; TCRdb's version includes in-frame clones alone and lacks a portion of them. The table includes about 76,000 clones, 90% detected once. The sample was peripheral blood, taken on day 0 of AZD1222 vaccination. The receptors stem from an adult in good health.

With respect to this clone: One end of the junction fails to match germline, which may point to a read error. The chain has TRBV5-4 and TRBJ2-7; 9 nucleotides match TRBD1. CDR3 size: 15 residues. Germline V lookup: CDR1 SGHNT, CDR2 YYREEE (reference sequence). The CDR3 DNA follows: TGTGCCAGCAGCCGGCCGGGACAGGGTAGTTACGGGCAGTACTTC. Its translation is CASSRPGQGSYGQYF.

This chain uses TRBV13 with TRBJ2-5; 8 bases align to TRBD2. The CDR3 has 15 amino acids. J lost 6 bases, V lost 6 bases, and 12 bases had no gene match. Germline lookup yields CDR1 PRHDT and CDR2 FYEKMQ (reference sequence). The CDR3 protein is CASSHTGTREQTQYF. The CDR3 bases are TGTGCCAGCAGTCATACCGGGACTAGGGAGCAGACCCAGTACTTC.

The chain recombines TRBV3-1 (or the pseudogene TRBV3-2) with TRBJ2-7; D may be TRBD2 (5 bases). Trimming left V 4 bases short and J 3 bases short, with 19 bases between. In germline, CDR1 is LGHDT, CDR2 YNNKEL (reference sequence). The length of the CDR3 is 16 residues. CDR3 nucleotide sequence: TGTGCCAGCAGCCTAAATATCCTCGGACGGGACTACGAGCAGTACTTC. Amino acid sequence: CASSLNILGRDYEQYF.

V is TRBV5-1 and J is TRBJ1-1, with D maybe TRBD1 (6 bases). This CDR3 is built from 16 residues. Trimming removed 4 bases at V and 6 bases at J, with 22 bases between. Germline loops: CDR1 SGHRS, CDR2 YFSETQ. The CDR3 DNA sequence: TGCGCCAGCAGCCCCCCGGGGGGAGGGGGTATCGCTGAAGCTTTCTTT. Protein product: CASSPPGGGGIAEAFF.